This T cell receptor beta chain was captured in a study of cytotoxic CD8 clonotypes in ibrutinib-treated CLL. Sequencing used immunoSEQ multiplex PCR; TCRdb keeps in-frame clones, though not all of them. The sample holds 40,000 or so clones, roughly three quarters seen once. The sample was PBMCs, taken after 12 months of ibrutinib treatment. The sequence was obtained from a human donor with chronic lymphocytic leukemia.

The CDR3 loop reads CASTPGTSGSNEQFF. CDR3 in DNA: TGCGCCAGCACCCCCGGGACTAGCGGGAGCAATGAGCAGTTCTTC. The chain recombines TRBV10-1 with TRBJ2-1; 14 nucleotides match TRBD2. This CDR3 contains 15 residues. The V gene's germline CDR1 is WNHNN and CDR2 SYGVQD (reference sequence). V shed 7 bases and J 6 bases; nucleotides not matched to a gene: 5.